The 30 T cell receptor beta chains reported below all come from one sample, sequenced in a study of T cell clonotyping in hematopoietic cell transplantation. The repertoire was sequenced with immunoSEQ multiplex PCR; TCRdb's copy has only in-frame clones and lacks some. Of 65,000 to 80,000 clones listed, about 95% are singletons. Time point: recipient sample about 28 days before transplant, after cytoreduction. This specimen consisted of peripheral blood mononuclear cells, obtained before stem cell transplant. All receptors derive from a woman between 45 and 65 years old with acute myeloid leukemia. Some clones in this sample may be carry-over from other donors' samples.

The CDR3 region is CASSQDYGTGGPETQYF. The CDR3 nucleotides read TGCGCCAGCAGCCAAGATTACGGGACAGGGGGCCCCGAGACCCAGTACTTC. The chain uses TRBV4-1 and TRBJ2-5; 12 bases agree with TRBD1. The CDR3 has 17 amino acids. After removal of 0 bases from V and 5 bases from J, the junction contained 7 bases not matched to a gene. The V gene's germline CDR1 is MGHRA and CDR2 YSYEKL.

The CDR3 spells CASSRAGLNQPQHF. CDR3 sequence (DNA): TGTGCCAGTAGTAGGGCAGGTCTAAATCAGCCCCAGCATTTT. The J gene is TRBJ1-5, the V gene TRBV19; no firm D call. Trimming left V 4 bases short and J 4 bases short, with 11 bases between. Per the germline V gene, CDR1 is LNHDA and CDR2 is SQIVND (reference sequence). This CDR3 is built from 14 residues.

The chain links TRBV6-5 to TRBJ2-2; D is perhaps TRBD1 (5 bases). The CDR3 consists of 12 residues. V was shortened by 6 bases and J by 4 bases, with 6 bases between the two germline ends. Germline CDR1 reads MNHEY; CDR2 reads SVGAGI. The CDR3 region has the DNA TGTGCCAGCAGCAGGGTCACCGGGGAGCTGTTTTTT. It is translated as CASSRVTGELFF.

V is TRBV27 and J is TRBJ2-6; D remains ambiguous. The CDR3 loop spans 16 amino acids. The V end lost 0 bases, the J end lost 2 bases, and 8 bases lay between the germline ends. CDR1 and CDR2 from the germline V gene are MNHEY and SMNVEV (reference sequence). Here the CDR3 reads CASSLSVFAGANVLTF. CDR3 bases: TGTGCCAGCAGTTTATCGGTATTTGCTGGGGCCAACGTCCTGACTTTC.

The CDR3 sequence: CASRTGPYEQYF. The CDR3 DNA reads TGTGCCAGCAGGACAGGGCCCTACGAGCAGTACTTC. The chain recombines TRBV28 with TRBJ2-7, with 7 bases aligning to TRBD1. Trimming took 6 bases from V and 2 from J; bases not matched to a gene: 1. The germline gives CDR1 MDHEN, CDR2 SYDVKM. The CDR3 totals 12 residues.

The V call is TRBV9, the J call TRBJ2-3; 10 bases are shared with TRBD2. The trim removed 2 bases at V and 2 bases at J, leaving 5 bases unmatched. Germline CDR1 SGDLS, CDR2 YYNGEE. The CDR3 is made up of 16 amino acids. The CDR3 protein is CASSVGTSDSTDTQYF. As DNA, the CDR3 is TGTGCCAGCAGCGTCGGGACTAGCGACTCCACAGATACGCAGTATTTT.

V and J are TRBV5-1 and TRBJ2-7; TRBD1 is a possible D gene (5 bases). The CDR3 is 14 residues long. V was cut by 6 bases and J by 3 bases, with 16 bases left in between. CDR1 is SGHRS, CDR2 YFSETQ, per germline. The DNA of the CDR3 is TGCGCCAGCACGTTCGGGCAGGGTCACTACGAGCAGTACTTC. Its translation: CASTFGQGHYEQYF.

The chain is built from TRBV6-1 and TRBJ1-2; D possibly corresponds to TRBD1 (5 bases). There are 15 residues in the CDR3. The V gene's germline CDR1 is MNHNS and CDR2 SASEGT. Trimming pared 4 bases from V and 5 bases from J, leaving 17 bases between. The CDR3: CASSGTGTPLYGYTF. The CDR3 bases are TGTGCCAGCAGTGGAACCGGGACTCCCCTTTATGGCTACACCTTC.

V is TRBV19 and J is TRBJ1-2, with 8 bases matching TRBD1. This CDR3 is 18 amino acids long. The ends lost 3 bases at V and 5 bases at J; junction bases unmatched: 17. Germline CDR1 reads LNHDA; CDR2 reads SQIVND (reference sequence). The CDR3 here is CASSIFSGDRGFKYGYTF. In DNA, the CDR3 is TGTGCCAGTAGTATCTTCTCCGGAGACAGGGGATTTAAGTATGGCTACACCTTC.

The V and J genes are TRBV28 and TRBJ2-7; D is perhaps TRBD2 (6 bases). V was trimmed by 7 bases and J by 4 bases, leaving 23 bases between them. The CDR3 runs to 16 residues. Germline CDR1 MDHEN, CDR2 SYDVKM. The CDR3 protein is CASTLGGAASLYEQYF. In DNA, the CDR3 is TGTGCCAGCACCCTCGGCGGGGCAGCCTCACTTTACGAGCAGTACTTC. Using reference TRBV28 and TRBJ2-7 for the parts outside the CDR3, the full variable domain is DVKVTQSSRYLVKRTGEKVFLECVQDMDHENMFWYRQDPGLGLRLIYFSYDVKMKEKGDIPEGYSVSREKKERFSLILESASTNQTSMYLCASTLGGAASLYEQYFGPGTRLTVT.

J is TRBJ1-4 and V is TRBV19; tentative D call: TRBD1 (6 bases). Per germline, CDR1 LNHDA and CDR2 SQIVND (reference sequence). The CDR3 spans 13 residues. The germline V and J ends were trimmed by 7 bases and 10 bases, with 16 bases remaining between them. CDR3 in DNA: TGTGCCAGTACCTCGGGGGGGGCGGGAAAACTGTTTTTT. Translated, it gives CASTSGGAGKLFF.

Here the CDR3 DNA reads TGTGCCTGGAGTAGGGGGAAGGGCAGCACAGATACGCAGTATTTT. Protein sequence: CAWSRGKGSTDTQYF. V gene TRBV30 combines with J gene TRBJ2-3, with TRBD1 as a possible D gene (6 bases). Trimming shortened V by 2 bases and J by 0 bases, and 12 bases separated the two germline ends. The CDR3 totals 15 residues. CDR1 and CDR2 (germline): GTSNPN, SVGIG (reference sequence).

In its sample, this clone was seen a few times. This sequence joins TRBV6-1 and TRBJ2-2; 7 bases line up with TRBD1. Per germline, CDR1 MNHNS and CDR2 SASEGT. The CDR3 totals 19 residues. V shed 2 bases, J shed 0 bases, and the junction held 12 bases outside the gene matches. CDR3 amino acids: CASSESLLFGTANTGELFF. CDR3 in DNA: TGTGCCAGCAGTGAAAGCCTGTTATTTGGGACAGCGAACACCGGGGAGCTGTTTTTT.

The chain recombines TRBV5-4 with TRBJ1-1; no reliable D call. Trimming shortened V by 0 bases and J by 1 base, and 10 bases separated the two germline ends. The CDR3 sequence is 15 residues long. CDR1 is SGHNT and CDR2 is YYREEE in the germline V gene (reference sequence). The CDR3 DNA is TGTGCCAGCAGCTTGGCGGGCAGGAGGAACACTGAAGCTTTCTTT. Encoded protein: CASSLAGRRNTEAFF.

This rearrangement joins TRBV18 to TRBJ2-7; tentatively, D is TRBD1 (6 bases). The CDR3 is made up of 16 amino acids. With 1 base removed from V and 3 bases from J, the gap between germline ends came to 16 bases. Germline V lookup: CDR1 KGHSH, CDR2 LQKENI. The CDR3 DNA reads as TGTGCCAGCTCACCACGCTGGCCGTCGGACAGCTACGAGCAGTACTTC. It translates to CASSPRWPSDSYEQYF. The variable domain in full, completed from reference TRBV18 and TRBJ2-7, reads NAGVMQNPRHLVRRRGQEARLRCSPMKGHSHVYWYRQLPEEGLKFMVYLQKENIIDESGMPKERFSAEFPKEGPSILRIQQVVRGDSAAYFCASSPRWPSDSYEQYFGPGTRLTVT.

V gene TRBV6-5 combines with J gene TRBJ1-3; 8 bases fit TRBD1. V shed 6 bases and J 3 bases; nucleotides not matched to a gene: 7. The CDR3 covers 15 residues. The germline CDR1 and CDR2 sequences are MNHEY and SVGAGI. CDR3 sequence reads: CASSQAGTGGNTIYF. CDR3 sequence (DNA): TGTGCCAGCAGCCAGGCCGGGACAGGTGGAAACACCATATATTTT.

As for this clone: One junction end disagrees with the germline gene, perhaps due to a read error. The V and J genes are TRBV7-7 and TRBJ2-1; D perhaps matches TRBD1 (6 bases). Germline-derived CDR1 and CDR2 are SSHAT and FNYEAQ (reference sequence). The CDR3 is made up of 14 amino acids. CDR3 region: CASSPGTSYNEQFF. CDR3 in DNA: TGTGCTAGCAGCCCCGGGACATCTTACAATGAGCAGTTCTTC.

V is TRBV11-3 and J is TRBJ2-3; 11 positions match TRBD2. J gave up 0 bases and V 2 bases, and 1 base lay outside the gene matches. Germline V gene sequence: CDR1 SGHNT, CDR2 YENEEA. The CDR3 loop spans 16 amino acids. In DNA form, the CDR3 reads TGTGCCAGCAGCTTAATAGCGGGGGGGAGCACAGATACGCAGTATTTT. Its translation is CASSLIAGGSTDTQYF.

J is TRBJ2-7 and V is TRBV11-2, with 8 bases matching TRBD1. This CDR3 has 15 amino acids. Losses at the gene ends were 3 bases for V and 4 bases for J; bases not matched to a gene: 8. From germline, CDR1 is SGHAT and CDR2 FQNNGV. The CDR3 region has the DNA TGTGCCAGCAGCTTCAACAGGGGGTCAGGATACGAGCAGTACTTC. Translating it yields CASSFNRGSGYEQYF.

This rearrangement joins TRBV6-4 to TRBJ2-3, with 9 bases matching TRBD2. The trim removed 3 bases at V and 4 bases at J, leaving 5 bases unmatched. From germline, CDR1 is MRHNA and CDR2 SNTAGT. The CDR3 loop spans 15 amino acids. The chain's CDR3 is CASSEGGGGSDTQYF. CDR3 sequence (DNA): TGTGCCAGCAGTGAAGGCGGGGGGGGATCAGATACGCAGTATTTT.

This rearrangement joins TRBV30 to TRBJ1-2, with D tentatively TRBD1 (5 bases). Germline assignment: CDR1 GTSNPN and CDR2 SVGIG (reference sequence). Trimming left V 0 bases short and J 3 bases short, with 11 bases between. The CDR3 contains 14 residues. The CDR3 nucleotides are TGTGCCTGGAGTGTACTGGGGCCCGACTATGGCTACACCTTC. Translated, it gives CAWSVLGPDYGYTF. Full variable domain (rest looked up from reference TRBV30 and TRBJ1-2): SQTIHQWPATLVQPVGSPLSLECTVEGTSNPNLYWYRQAAGRGLQLLFYSVGIGQISSEVPQNLSASRPQDRQFILSSKKLLLSDSGFYLCAWSVLGPDYGYTFGSGTRLTVV.

The genes are TRBV7-8 and TRBJ2-3; D possibly corresponds to TRBD1 (6 bases). The CDR3 totals 16 residues. V lost 5 bases, J lost 4 bases, and 19 bases lay in between. Germline loops: CDR1 SGHVS, CDR2 FQNEAQ. CDR3 residues: CASSERTVRSADTQYF. In nucleotides, the CDR3 is TGTGCCAGCAGCGAGAGGACAGTTCGATCGGCAGATACGCAGTATTTT. Based on the CDR3 plus reference TRBV7-8 and TRBJ2-3, the full variable domain is GAGVSQSPRYKVAKRGQDVALRCDPISGHVSLFWYQQALGQGPEFLTYFQNEAQLDKSGLPSDRFFAERPEGSVSTLKIQRTQQEDSAVYLCASSERTVRSADTQYFGPGTRLTVL.

This chain joins TRBV6-5 and TRBJ2-1, with 7 bases identical to TRBD1. Germline-derived CDR1 and CDR2 are MNHEY and SVGAGI. V shed 4 bases, J shed 4 bases, and the junction held 7 bases outside the gene matches. This CDR3 has 15 residues. This CDR3 is CASSLTRGPYNEQFF. The CDR3 DNA follows: TGTGCCAGCAGTTTAACAAGGGGGCCGTACAATGAGCAGTTCTTC.

V is TRBV2 and J is TRBJ2-7; 8 nucleotides align to TRBD1. V dropped 8 bases and J dropped 5; count of bases not matched to a gene: 8. The CDR3 runs 13 residues. Germline V gene data show CDR1 as SNHLY and CDR2 as FYNNEI. The DNA for the CDR3 is TGTGCCAGCGAGGGGACAGGTCCGAACGAGCAGTACTTC. It translates to CASEGTGPNEQYF.

This chain uses TRBV2 with TRBJ2-7, with D uncertain. Germline values: CDR1 SNHLY, CDR2 FYNNEI. V was clipped by 6 bases and J by 3 bases, with 9 bases between them. The CDR3 covers 12 residues. CDR3 protein: CASSSTFYEQYF. For the CDR3, the DNA is TGTGCCAGCAGCTCGACGTTCTACGAGCAGTACTTC.

The chain employs TRBV6-1 and TRBJ2-5; 8 positions agree with TRBD2. Germline V lookup: CDR1 MNHNS, CDR2 SASEGT. V was clipped by 8 bases and J by 5 bases; unmatched bases: 4. There are 12 residues in the CDR3. Here the CDR3 reads CASWTGGETQYF. The CDR3 region has the DNA TGTGCCAGCTGGACGGGAGGGGAGACCCAGTACTTC.

The chain recombines TRBV5-1 with TRBJ2-5, with D unresolved. Germline CDR1 SGHRS, CDR2 YFSETQ. Trimming cost V 4 bases and J 5 bases, with 9 bases left between them. The CDR3 extends over 12 amino acids. The CDR3 DNA sequence: TGCGCCAGCAGCGTGAAAGGGGAGACCCAGTACTTC. Translation gives CASSVKGETQYF.

The J gene is TRBJ2-2, the V gene TRBV5-1; 7 bases line up with TRBD1. The CDR3 consists of 16 residues. Germline-derived CDR1 and CDR2 are SGHRS and YFSETQ. After removal of 2 bases from V and 1 base from J, the junction contained 5 bases not matched to a gene. As DNA, the CDR3 is TGCGCCAGCAGCTTAGGACAGGTGCAGAACACCGGGGAGCTGTTTTTT. It yields the protein CASSLGQVQNTGELFF.

CDR3 bases: TGCGCCAGCAGCCAAGATCGCGACCGGACGAACCCCTCAGGTACGCAGTATTTT. Protein product: CASSQDRDRTNPSGTQYF. V and J are TRBV4-1 and TRBJ2-3; no firm D call. Germline V lookup: CDR1 MGHRA, CDR2 YSYEKL. Deletions cut 0 bases from V and 8 bases from J, with 24 bases between. The CDR3 is 18 amino acids.

This clone appeared a single time. The gene calls are TRBV11-2 and TRBJ2-1; 10 positions match TRBD2. The germline V gene encodes CDR1 SGHAT and CDR2 FQNNGV. V trimming: 5 bases; J trimming: 6 bases; junction bases outside the gene matches: 13. The CDR3 sequence is 17 residues long. This chain's CDR3 is CASSQRASGSSVNEQFF. The CDR3 DNA reads as TGTGCCAGCAGCCAACGAGCTAGCGGGAGTAGTGTCAATGAGCAGTTCTTC.